The 13 T cell receptor beta chains listed next were all sequenced from one sample in a study of blood T cell repertoires in COVID-19 (dated by TCRdb to 2020 to 2021). Library generation was performed with the immunoSEQ multiplex PCR assay. TCRdb stores this immuneACCESS table with in-frame sequences only. Part of the clones is absent; in the studies checked, under half of the shortfall reflects unresolved V genes, and no reason is known for the rest. This sample has some 300,000 clones in its table, and over 80% of those were observed once. Approximately 3.8% of the sample rests with the top ten. Sequenced material: peripheral blood. These receptors were collected from a woman aged 50 to 60 with active or convalescent COVID-19.

The gene calls are TRBV14 and TRBJ1-6; TRBD1 is a possible D gene (6 bases). Germline CDR1 is SGHDN and CDR2 is FVKESK. The CDR3 is made up of 16 amino acids. With 1 base removed from V and 9 bases from J, the gap between germline ends came to 16 bases. CDR3 coding DNA: TGTGCCAGCAGCCAAGTCGGCGGCAGGGGTGGTTCACCCCTCCACTTT. It specifies CASSQVGGRGGSPLHF. The full variable domain, completed using reference TRBV14 and TRBJ1-6, is EAGVTQFPSHSVIEKGQTVTLRCDPISGHDNLYWYRRVMGKEIKFLLHFVKESKQDESGMPNNRFLAERTGGTYSTLKVQPAELEDSGVYFCASSQVGGRGGSPLHFGNGTRLTVT.

V is TRBV12-5 and J is TRBJ2-2; 13 bases are a match to TRBD2. With 7 bases clipped from V and 6 bases from J, the junction kept 5 bases outside the gene matches. Germline CDR1 and CDR2: LGHNT and FRNRAP. This CDR3 has 15 amino acids. This chain's CDR3 is CASALGLAGAGELFF. The CDR3 DNA sequence: TGTGCTAGTGCCCTCGGACTAGCGGGGGCCGGGGAGCTGTTTTTT.

The V and J genes are TRBV10-3 and TRBJ1-5, with 8 positions matching TRBD1. Germline V lookup: CDR1 ENHRY, CDR2 SYGVKD. This CDR3 region has 14 residues. The trim removed 3 bases at V and 7 bases at J, leaving 5 bases unmatched. CDR3 loop: CAISEATGEQPQHF. In DNA form, the CDR3 reads TGTGCCATCAGTGAAGCGACAGGGGAACAGCCCCAGCATTTT.

This clone was detected once. The V gene is TRBV5-5, the J gene TRBJ2-7; 9 nucleotides agree with TRBD1. CDR3 length: 14 residues. Germline CDR1 is SGHKS and CDR2 is YYEKEE (reference sequence). V lost 4 bases and J lost 3; bases outside the gene matches: 5. CDR3: CASSLRDRDYEQYF. CDR3 bases: TGTGCCAGCAGCCTCCGGGACAGGGACTACGAGCAGTACTTC. Variable domain in full (rest from reference TRBV5-5 and TRBJ2-7): DAGVTQSPTHLIKTRGQQVTLRCSPISGHKSVSWYQQVLGQGPQFIFQYYEKEERGRGNFPDRFSARQFPNYSSELNVNALLLGDSALYLCASSLRDRDYEQYFGPGTRLTVT.

This rearrangement joins TRBV11-2 to TRBJ2-7; TRBD2 is a possible D gene (7 bases). The CDR3 has 14 residues. Germline lookup yields CDR1 SGHAT and CDR2 FQNNGV. The V gene lost 4 bases and the J gene lost 1 base, with 11 bases spanning the gap. The CDR3 sequence is CASSSRGGSYEQYF. As DNA, the CDR3 is TGTGCCAGCAGCTCTAGGGGGGGGTCCTACGAGCAGTACTTC.

This clone was observed a handful of times. This chain joins TRBV2 and TRBJ1-5, with TRBD1 matching over 8 bases. This CDR3 has 16 residues. Germline values: CDR1 SNHLY, CDR2 FYNNEI. The V and J ends lost 5 bases and 3 bases, in that order; junction bases with no gene match: 9. The chain's CDR3 is CASSFRTGRPNQPQHF. The CDR3 DNA sequence: TGTGCCAGCAGTTTCAGGACAGGGCGACCCAATCAGCCCCAGCATTTT. Filled out from reference TRBV2 and TRBJ1-5, the complete variable domain reads EPEVTQTPSHQVTQMGQEVILRCVPISNHLYFYWYRQILGQKVEFLVSFYNNEISEKSEIFDDQFSVERPDGSNFTLKIRSTKLEDSAMYFCASSFRTGRPNQPQHFGDGTRLSIL.

V gene TRBV3-1 (or the pseudogene TRBV3-2) combines with J gene TRBJ2-5; 8 nucleotides line up with TRBD2. The trim removed 3 bases at V and 5 bases at J, leaving 2 bases unmatched. Germline assignment: CDR1 LGHDT and CDR2 YNNKEL (reference sequence). The CDR3 has 13 amino acids. The CDR3 sequence: CASSHAGGETQYF. The DNA for the CDR3 is TGTGCCAGCAGCCATGCGGGGGGCGAGACCCAGTACTTC.

This chain connects TRBV7-2 to TRBJ2-1; D perhaps matches TRBD2 (5 bases). The ends were cut back, 8 bases at V and 0 bases at J, with 14 bases in the middle. CDR3 size: 15 residues. Per germline, CDR1 SGHTA and CDR2 FQGNSA. Here the CDR3 reads CASCQAADSYNEQFF. The CDR3 coding sequence is TGTGCCAGCTGCCAAGCGGCAGACTCCTACAATGAGCAGTTCTTC.

The chain recombines TRBV7-8 with TRBJ1-6; 7 nucleotides agree with TRBD1. This CDR3 is built from 14 residues. V shed 7 bases, J shed 7 bases, and the junction held 7 bases outside the gene matches. CDR1 SGHVS and CDR2 FQNEAQ come from the germline V gene. CDR3 sequence reads: CASTRGQMNSPLHF. CDR3 DNA sequence: TGTGCCAGCACCCGGGGACAGATGAATTCACCCCTCCACTTT. The whole variable domain, filled in from reference TRBV7-8 and TRBJ1-6, reads GAGVSQSPRYKVAKRGQDVALRCDPISGHVSLFWYQQALGQGPEFLTYFQNEAQLDKSGLPSDRFFAERPEGSVSTLKIQRTQQEDSAVYLCASTRGQMNSPLHFGNGTRLTVT.

The gene calls are TRBV18 and TRBJ1-1, with a weak D call TRBD1 (6 bases). V dropped 8 bases and J dropped 0 bases, with 10 bases sitting between them. Germline values: CDR1 KGHSH, CDR2 LQKENI. This CDR3 contains 13 residues. CDR3: CASEGTLNTEAFF. DNA for the CDR3: TGTGCCAGCGAGGGGACATTGAACACTGAAGCTTTCTTT.

The V gene is TRBV10-3, the J gene TRBJ2-7, with D uncertain. V was shortened by 6 bases and J by 1 base, with 10 bases between the two germline ends. This CDR3 region has 13 residues. Germline V lookup: CDR1 ENHRY, CDR2 SYGVKD. The CDR3 here is CAIRQNLSYEQYF. CDR3 sequence (DNA): TGTGCCATCAGACAGAACCTTTCCTACGAGCAGTACTTC.

In the case of this clone: In the same sample, other DNA sequences code for this CDR3. This sequence joins TRBV11-2 and TRBJ2-1, with D possibly being TRBD1 (6 bases). V shed 0 bases and J shed 0 bases, with 6 bases lying between them. In germline, CDR1 is SGHAT, CDR2 FQNNGV. The length of the CDR3 is 15 residues. The CDR3 nucleotides are TGTGCCAGCAGCTTAGACAGGGGCTCCTACAATGAGCAGTTCTTC. Translating it yields CASSLDRGSYNEQFF. Looking up the rest from reference TRBV11-2 and TRBJ2-1 gives the full variable domain: EAGVAQSPRYKIIEKRQSVAFWCNPISGHATLYWYQQILGQGPKLLIQFQNNGVVDDSQLPKDRFSAERLKGVDSTLKIQPAKLEDSAVYLCASSLDRGSYNEQFFGPGTRLTVL.

This clone was counted a single time. The chain is built from TRBV9 and TRBJ2-5, with 7 positions matching TRBD1. The germline V gene has CDR1 SGDLS and CDR2 YYNGEE. The V and J ends lost 0 bases and 1 base, in that order; junction bases with no gene match: 3. The CDR3 covers 15 residues. The CDR3 is CASSVVGGTQETQYF. The DNA for the CDR3 is TGTGCCAGCAGCGTAGTAGGGGGCACCCAAGAGACCCAGTACTTC. Using reference TRBV9 and TRBJ2-5 for the parts outside the CDR3, the full variable domain is DSGVTQTPKHLITATGQRVTLRCSPRSGDLSVYWYQQSLDQGLQFLIQYYNGEERAKGNILERFSAQQFPDLHSELNLSSLELGDSALYFCASSVVGGTQETQYFGPGTRLLVL.